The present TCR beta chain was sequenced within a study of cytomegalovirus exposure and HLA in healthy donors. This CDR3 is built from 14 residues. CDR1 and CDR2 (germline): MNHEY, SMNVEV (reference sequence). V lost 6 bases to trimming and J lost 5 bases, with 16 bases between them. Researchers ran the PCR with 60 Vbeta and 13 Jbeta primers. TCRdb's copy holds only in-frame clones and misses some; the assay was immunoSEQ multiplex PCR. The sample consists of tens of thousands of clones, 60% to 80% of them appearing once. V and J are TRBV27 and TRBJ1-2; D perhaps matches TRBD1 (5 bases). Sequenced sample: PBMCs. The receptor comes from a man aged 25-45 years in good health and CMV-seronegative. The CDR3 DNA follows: TGTGCCAGCAGCTCCCCCAGTCGGGGGTATGGCTACACCTTC. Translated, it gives CASSSPSRGYGYTF.